This T cell receptor (beta chain) was found in a study of cytomegalovirus exposure and HLA in healthy donors. Overall study context: HLA-typed donors were the source of around 85 million unique TCRs held in an early data release.

Deletions cut 1 base from V and 7 bases from J, with 8 bases between. The length of the CDR3 is 13 residues. Germline V gene lookup returns CDR1 LNHDA and CDR2 SQIVND (reference sequence). The PCR contained 60 Vbeta and 13 Jbeta primers. TCRdb keeps only in-frame clones here, not all; method: immunoSEQ multiplex PCR. Counted here are around 150,000 clones, around three quarters occurring once; the ten biggest clones make up around 2%. Comment on this clone: Its target is unknown.

Study observations and caveats: DRB1 showed the most TCR associations and HLA-C the fewest in a later analysis, as rates varied by HLA locus.

Sequenced: PBMCs. The rearrangement joins TRBV19 to TRBJ1-5; the D is unclear. The source is a young man in good health and CMV-seronegative. For the CDR3, the DNA is TGTGCCAGTAGTATAGTCGGAGGGCAGCCCCAGCATTTT. This encodes CASSIVGGQPQHF.